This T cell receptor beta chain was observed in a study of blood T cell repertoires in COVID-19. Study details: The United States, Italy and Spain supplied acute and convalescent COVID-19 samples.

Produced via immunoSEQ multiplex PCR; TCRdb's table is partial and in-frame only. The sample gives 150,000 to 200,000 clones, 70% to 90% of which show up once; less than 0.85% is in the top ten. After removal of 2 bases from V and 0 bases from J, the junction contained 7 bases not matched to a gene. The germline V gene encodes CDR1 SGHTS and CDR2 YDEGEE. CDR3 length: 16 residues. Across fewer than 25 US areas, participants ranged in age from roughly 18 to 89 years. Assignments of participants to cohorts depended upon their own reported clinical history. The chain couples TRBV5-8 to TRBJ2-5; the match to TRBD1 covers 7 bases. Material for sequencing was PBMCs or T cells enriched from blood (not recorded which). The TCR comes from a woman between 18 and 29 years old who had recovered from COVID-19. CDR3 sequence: CASSFGARGYQETQYF. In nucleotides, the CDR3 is TGTGCCAGCAGCTTCGGGGCCAGGGGGTACCAAGAGACCCAGTACTTC.